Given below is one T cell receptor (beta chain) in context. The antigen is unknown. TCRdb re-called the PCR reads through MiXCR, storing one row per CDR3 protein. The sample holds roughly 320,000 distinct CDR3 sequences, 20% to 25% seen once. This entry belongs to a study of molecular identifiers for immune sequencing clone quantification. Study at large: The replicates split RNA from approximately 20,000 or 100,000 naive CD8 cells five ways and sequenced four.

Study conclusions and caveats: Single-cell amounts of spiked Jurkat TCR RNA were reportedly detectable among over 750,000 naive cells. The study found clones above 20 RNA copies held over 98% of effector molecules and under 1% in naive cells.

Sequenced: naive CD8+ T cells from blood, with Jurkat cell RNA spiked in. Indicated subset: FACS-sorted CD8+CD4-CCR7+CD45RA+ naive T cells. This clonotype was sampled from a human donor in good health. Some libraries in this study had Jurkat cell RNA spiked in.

The CDR3 loop reads CASGPYSNQPQHF. The DNA of the CDR3 is TGTGCCAGCGGACCCTATAGCAATCAGCCCCAGCATTTT. The chain has TRBV6-2 or TRBV6-3 and TRBJ1-5, with no clear D. The V end lost 8 bases, the J end lost 0 bases, and 8 bases lay between the germline ends. Per germline, CDR1 MNHEY and CDR2 SVGEGT. The length of the CDR3 is 13 residues.